This is a list of T cell receptor beta chains from one sample in a study of graft-versus-host responses after intestinal transplantation. Assay used: immunoSEQ multiplex PCR; TCRdb lists only in-frame clones, some missing. The sample holds approximately 58,000 clones, about 90% seen once. Sequences were derived from PBMCs, sampled 26 days after transplant. The receptors here all came from a human patient who received an intestinal transplant, so some T cells may come from the graft donor. The CDR3 runs from the conserved cysteine through the conserved F or W. Each record gives: D gene, V gene, clone size, J gene, CDR3 protein, CDR3 DNA. The D gene is left open where the match is weak. Clone size appears in some rows only: once, few, many, or a class for an expanded clone.

TRBD2	TRBV28	.	TRBJ2-1	CASSHATGTVAGGYNEQFF	TGTGCCAGCAGCCACGCGACCGGGACTGTAGCGGGGGGTTACAATGAGCAGTTCTTC
.	TRBV4-1	.	TRBJ1-6	CASSQVRNSPLHF	TGCGCCAGCAGCCAAGTGCGGAATTCACCCCTCCACTTT
.	TRBV7-6	.	TRBJ2-5	CASSLTYRAVQETQYF	TGTGCCAGCAGCCTTACCTATCGAGCGGTCCAAGAGACCCAGTACTTC
TRBD1	TRBV6-4	.	TRBJ1-1	CASRIQGANTEAFF	TGTGCCAGCAGAATTCAGGGGGCGAACACTGAAGCTTTCTTT
.	TRBV29-1	.	TRBJ1-1	CSVEEGDYLRAFF	TGCAGCGTTGAAGAGGGGGACTACCTGAGGGCTTTCTTT
.	TRBV9	.	TRBJ1-1	CASSGGGTEAFF	TGTGCCAGCAGCGGAGGGGGAACTGAAGCTTTCTTT
TRBD2	TRBV6-5	.	TRBJ2-1	CASSYQLAGANEQFF	TGTGCCAGCAGTTACCAACTAGCGGGGGCTAATGAGCAGTTCTTC
.	TRBV28	.	TRBJ1-6	CASSESPSSSYNSPLHF	TGTGCCAGCAGCGAGTCCCCAAGTAGCTCCTATAATTCACCCCTCCACTTT
TRBD2	TRBV5-1	.	TRBJ2-7	CASSLGTSGSYEQYF	TGCGCCAGCAGCCTCGGGACTAGCGGTTCCTACGAGCAGTACTTC
.	TRBV7-3	.	TRBJ2-1	CASSPDSGRYSYNEQFF	TGTGCCAGCAGCCCGGACTCGGGGAGGTATTCCTACAATGAGCAGTTCTTC
.	TRBV6-6	.	TRBJ2-1	CASREEGAAYNEQFF	TGTGCCAGCAGGGAAGAAGGGGCAGCCTACAATGAGCAGTTCTTC
TRBD2	TRBV5-1	.	TRBJ2-7	CASSLALAGGKGYEQYF	TGCGCCAGCAGCTTGGCCCTAGCGGGAGGTAAGGGCTACGAGCAGTACTTC
.	TRBV15	.	TRBJ2-2	CATSRVTETGELFF	TGTGCCACCAGCAGAGTAACTGAAACCGGGGAGCTGTTTTTT
TRBD2	TRBV9	.	TRBJ2-5	CASSVDGLAGQETQYF	TGTGCCAGCAGCGTAGACGGACTAGCGGGACAAGAGACCCAGTACTTC
TRBD2	TRBV7-2	.	TRBJ2-3	CASSRTGTSGGSDTQYF	TGTGCCAGCAGCCGAACCGGGACTAGCGGGGGCTCAGATACGCAGTATTTT
.	TRBV6-6	few	TRBJ1-1	CASSYLYNEAFF	TGTGCCAGCAGTTACCTTTACAATGAAGCTTTCTTT
TRBD1	TRBV7-9	.	TRBJ1-2	CASSLGQGAAGYTF	TGTGCCAGCAGCTTAGGGCAGGGGGCCGCTGGCTACACCTTC
.	TRBV28	once	TRBJ2-5	CASSFRWRGEETQYF	TGTGCCAGCAGTTTTCGCTGGCGGGGTGAAGAGACCCAGTACTTC
.	TRBV27	.	TRBJ1-1	CASSPGDMNTEAFF	TGTGCCAGCAGCCCCGGGGACATGAACACTGAAGCTTTCTTT
TRBD1	TRBV5-4	.	TRBJ2-3	CASSSRDRGFENTDTQYF	TGTGCCAGCAGCTCCCGGGACAGGGGGTTTGAGAACACAGATACGCAGTATTTT
TRBD2	TRBV6-4	.	TRBJ2-3	CASSDGLAGDTQYF	TGTGCCAGCAGTGACGGACTAGCGGGAGATACGCAGTATTTT
.	TRBV6-1	.	TRBJ2-7	CASKLSYYEQYF	TGTGCCAGCAAACTATCCTACTACGAGCAGTACTTC
.	TRBV25-1	.	TRBJ1-4	CASSYGSFNEKLFF	TGTGCCAGCAGCTACGGGTCCTTTAATGAAAAACTGTTTTTT
TRBD2	TRBV7-2	.	TRBJ2-2	CASSLVGGSGLTGELFF	TGTGCCAGCAGCTTAGTCGGGGGGTCGGGGTTGACCGGGGAGCTGTTTTTT
.	TRBV28	.	TRBJ1-2	CASSFPGNYGYTF	TGTGCCAGCAGTTTTCCCGGGAACTATGGCTACACCTTC
TRBD1	TRBV4-1	.	TRBJ2-3	CASSQDGTASTDTQYF	TGCGCCAGCAGCCAAGACGGGACAGCTAGCACAGATACGCAGTATTTT
.	TRBV5-1	once	TRBJ2-7	CASSLDRGAGEQYF	TGCGCCAGCAGCTTGGACAGGGGAGCGGGTGAGCAGTACTTC
.	TRBV9	.	TRBJ2-6	CASSARLVASGANVLTF	TGTGCCAGCAGCGCTCGACTAGTAGCGTCTGGGGCCAACGTCCTGACTTTC
.	TRBV28	.	TRBJ2-5	CASSSTWSVGETQYF	TGTGCCAGCAGTTCCACTTGGAGCGTCGGAGAGACCCAGTACTTC
TRBD2	TRBV6-1	.	TRBJ2-3	CASSVSGGMNTQYF	TGTGCCAGCAGTGTAAGCGGGGGAATGAATACGCAGTATTTT
.	TRBV14	.	TRBJ2-5	CASSQVRLRTDQETQYF	TGTGCCAGCAGCCAAGTGCGCTTAAGAACAGACCAAGAGACCCAGTACTTC
.	TRBV6-1	few	TRBJ1-2	CASSEQGKGGYTF	TGTGCCAGCAGTGAACAGGGGAAGGGAGGCTACACCTTC